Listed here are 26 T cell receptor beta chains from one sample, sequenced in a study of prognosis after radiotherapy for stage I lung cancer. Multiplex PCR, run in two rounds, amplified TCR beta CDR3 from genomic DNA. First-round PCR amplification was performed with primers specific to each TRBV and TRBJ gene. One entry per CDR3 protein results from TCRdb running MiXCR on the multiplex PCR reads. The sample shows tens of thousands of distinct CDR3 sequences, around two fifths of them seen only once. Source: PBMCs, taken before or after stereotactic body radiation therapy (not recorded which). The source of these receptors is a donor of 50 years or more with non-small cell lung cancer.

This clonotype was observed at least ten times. CDR3 in amino acids: CASSMIGYQPQHF. The CDR3 DNA reads as TGTGCCAGTAGTATGATCGGGTATCAGCCCCAGCATTTT. The V and J genes are TRBV19 and TRBJ1-5; D remains unclear. The CDR3 covers 13 residues. CDR1 and CDR2 from the germline V gene are LNHDA and SQIVND (reference sequence). V lost 3 bases to trimming and J lost 5 bases, with 8 bases between them.

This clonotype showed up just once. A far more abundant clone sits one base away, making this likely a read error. In DNA, the CDR3 is TGTGCCAGTAGTATGCCTCCTAGACACGAGCAGTACTTC. This sequence encodes CASSMPPRHEQYF. The chain combines TRBV19 with TRBJ1-1; D remains unclear. The J call may be mistaken, given a closer DNA end match to TRBJ2-7. This CDR3 contains 13 residues. CDR1 is LNHDA and CDR2 is SQIVND in the germline V gene (reference sequence).

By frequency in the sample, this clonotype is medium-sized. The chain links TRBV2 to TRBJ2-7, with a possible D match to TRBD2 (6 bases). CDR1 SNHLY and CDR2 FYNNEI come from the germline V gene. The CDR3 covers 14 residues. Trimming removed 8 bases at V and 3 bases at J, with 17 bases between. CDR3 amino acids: CASSQGRGSYEQYF. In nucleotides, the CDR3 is TGTGCCAGCTCCCAAGGACGGGGGAGCTACGAGCAGTACTTC.

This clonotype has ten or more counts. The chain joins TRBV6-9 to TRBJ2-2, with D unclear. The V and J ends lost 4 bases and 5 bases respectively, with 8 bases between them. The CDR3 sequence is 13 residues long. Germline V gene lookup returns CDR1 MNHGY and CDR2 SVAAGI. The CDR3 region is CASSSKETGELFF. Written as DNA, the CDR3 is TGTGCCAGCAGTTCAAAAGAAACCGGGGAGCTGTTTTTT.

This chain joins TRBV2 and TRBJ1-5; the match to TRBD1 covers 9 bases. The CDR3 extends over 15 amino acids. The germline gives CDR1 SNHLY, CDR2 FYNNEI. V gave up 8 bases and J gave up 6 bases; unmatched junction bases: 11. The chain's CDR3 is CASSRDRVASQPQHF. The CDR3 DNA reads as TGTGCCAGCTCTAGGGACAGGGTGGCAAGTCAGCCCCAGCATTTT.

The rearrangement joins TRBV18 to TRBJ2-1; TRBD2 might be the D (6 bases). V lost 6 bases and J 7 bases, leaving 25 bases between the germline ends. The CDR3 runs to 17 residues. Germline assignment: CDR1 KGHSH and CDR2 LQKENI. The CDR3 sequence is CASSPTLSGGGGNEQFF. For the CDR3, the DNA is TGTGCCAGCTCCCCCACCCTGTCCGGGGGAGGTGGGAATGAGCAGTTCTTC.

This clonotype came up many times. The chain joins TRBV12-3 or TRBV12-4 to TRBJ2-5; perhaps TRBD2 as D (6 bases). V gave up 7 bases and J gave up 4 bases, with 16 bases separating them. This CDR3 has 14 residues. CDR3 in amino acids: CASTYLGGGETQYF. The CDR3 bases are TGTGCCAGCACCTACCTTGGGGGAGGAGAGACCCAGTACTTC.

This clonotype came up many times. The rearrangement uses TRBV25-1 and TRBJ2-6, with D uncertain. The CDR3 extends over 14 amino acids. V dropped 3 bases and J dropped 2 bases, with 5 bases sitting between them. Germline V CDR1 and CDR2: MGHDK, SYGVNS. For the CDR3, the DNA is TGTGCCAGCAGTGACAGCCCTGGGGCCAACGTCCTGACTTTC. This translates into CASSDSPGANVLTF.

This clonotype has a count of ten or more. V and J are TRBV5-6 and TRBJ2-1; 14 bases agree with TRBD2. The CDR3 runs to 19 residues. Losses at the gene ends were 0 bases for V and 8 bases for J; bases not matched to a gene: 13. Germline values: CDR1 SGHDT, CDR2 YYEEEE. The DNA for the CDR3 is TGTGCCAGCAGCTTGGTGAGGACTAGCGGGGGGTGGCTAAACGATGAGCAGTTCTTC. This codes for CASSLVRTSGGWLNDEQFF. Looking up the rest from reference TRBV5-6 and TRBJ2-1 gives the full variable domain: DAGVTQSPTHLIKTRGQQVTLRCSPKSGHDTVSWYQQALGQGPQFIFQYYEEEERQRGNFPDRFSGHQFPNYSSELNVNALLLGDSALYLCASSLVRTSGGWLNDEQFFGPGTRLTVL.

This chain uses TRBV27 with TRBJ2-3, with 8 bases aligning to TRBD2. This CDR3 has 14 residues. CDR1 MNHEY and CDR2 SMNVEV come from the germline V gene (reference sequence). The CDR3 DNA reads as TGTGCTAGCGGGACTTTACCACTCACAGATACGCAGTATTTT. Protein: CASGTLPLTDTQYF.

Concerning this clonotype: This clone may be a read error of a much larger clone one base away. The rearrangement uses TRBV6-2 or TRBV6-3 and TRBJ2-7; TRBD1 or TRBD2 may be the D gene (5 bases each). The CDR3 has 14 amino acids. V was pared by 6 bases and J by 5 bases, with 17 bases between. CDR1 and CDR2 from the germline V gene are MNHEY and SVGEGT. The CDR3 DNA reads TGTGCCAGCAGATTAGGGACCTCTGCGAACGAGCAGTACTTC. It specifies CASRLGTSANEQYF.

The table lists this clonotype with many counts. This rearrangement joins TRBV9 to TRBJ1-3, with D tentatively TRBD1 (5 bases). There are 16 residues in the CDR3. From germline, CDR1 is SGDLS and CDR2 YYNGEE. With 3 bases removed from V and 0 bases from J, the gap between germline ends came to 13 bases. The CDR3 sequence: CASSAGTAYSGNTIYF. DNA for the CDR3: TGTGCCAGCAGCGCCGGGACTGCTTACTCTGGAAACACCATATATTTT.

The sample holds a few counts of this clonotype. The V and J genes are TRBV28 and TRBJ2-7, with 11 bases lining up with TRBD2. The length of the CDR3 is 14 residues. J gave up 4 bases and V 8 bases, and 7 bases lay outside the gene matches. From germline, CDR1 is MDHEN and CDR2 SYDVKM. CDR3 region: CASRGGTSGYEQYF. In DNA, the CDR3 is TGTGCCAGCCGCGGTGGGACTAGCGGATACGAGCAGTACTTC.

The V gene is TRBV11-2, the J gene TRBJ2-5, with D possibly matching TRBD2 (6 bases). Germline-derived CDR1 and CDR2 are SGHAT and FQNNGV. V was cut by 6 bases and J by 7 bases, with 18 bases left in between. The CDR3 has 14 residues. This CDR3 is CASSSNLASGTQYF. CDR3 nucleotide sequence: TGTGCCAGCAGTAGTAATCTAGCGAGTGGGACCCAGTACTTC. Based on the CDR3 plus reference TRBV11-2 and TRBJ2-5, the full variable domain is EAGVAQSPRYKIIEKRQSVAFWCNPISGHATLYWYQQILGQGPKLLIQFQNNGVVDDSQLPKDRFSAERLKGVDSTLKIQPAKLEDSAVYLCASSSNLASGTQYFGPGTRLLVL.

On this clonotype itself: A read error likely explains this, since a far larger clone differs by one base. The CDR3 reads CASSLVVVGRGPSGANVLTF. CDR3 nucleotide sequence: TGTGCCAGCAGCTTAGTGGTGGTGGGACGGGGACCCTCTGGGGCCAACGTCCTGACTTTC. The V gene is TRBV5-6, the J gene TRBJ2-6; D is perhaps TRBD1 or TRBD2 (5 bases each). The CDR3 runs to 20 residues. Germline values: CDR1 SGHDT, CDR2 YYEEEE. V lost 2 bases and J 0 bases, leaving 21 bases between the germline ends.

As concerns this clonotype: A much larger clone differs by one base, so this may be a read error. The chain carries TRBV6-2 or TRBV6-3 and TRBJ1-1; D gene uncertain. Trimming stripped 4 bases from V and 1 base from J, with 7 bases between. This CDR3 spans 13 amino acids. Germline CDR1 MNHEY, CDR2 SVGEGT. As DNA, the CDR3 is TGTGCCAGCAGTTTGGTACCGAACACTGAAGCTTTCTTT. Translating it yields CASSLVPNTEAFF.

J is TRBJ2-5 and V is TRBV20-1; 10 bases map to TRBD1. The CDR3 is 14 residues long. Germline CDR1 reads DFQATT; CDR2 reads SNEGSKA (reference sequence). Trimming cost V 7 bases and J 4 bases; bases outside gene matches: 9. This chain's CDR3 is CSVTPGQGLETQYF. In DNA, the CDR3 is TGCAGTGTCACACCGGGACAGGGGTTAGAGACCCAGTACTTC.

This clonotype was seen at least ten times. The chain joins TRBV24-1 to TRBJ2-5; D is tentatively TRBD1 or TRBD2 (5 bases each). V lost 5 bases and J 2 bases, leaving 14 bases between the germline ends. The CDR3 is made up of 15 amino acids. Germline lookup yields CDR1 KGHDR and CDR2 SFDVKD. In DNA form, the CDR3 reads TGTGCCACCAGTGCTAATGAGGGGATGCAAGAGACCCAGTACTTC. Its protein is CATSANEGMQETQYF.

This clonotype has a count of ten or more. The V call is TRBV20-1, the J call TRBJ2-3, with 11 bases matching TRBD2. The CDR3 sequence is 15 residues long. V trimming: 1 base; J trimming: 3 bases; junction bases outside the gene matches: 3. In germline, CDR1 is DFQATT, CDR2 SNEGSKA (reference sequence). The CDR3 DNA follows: TGCAGTGCTAGAGGGCCTAGCGGGGGGACAGATACGCAGTATTTT. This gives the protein CSARGPSGGTDTQYF.

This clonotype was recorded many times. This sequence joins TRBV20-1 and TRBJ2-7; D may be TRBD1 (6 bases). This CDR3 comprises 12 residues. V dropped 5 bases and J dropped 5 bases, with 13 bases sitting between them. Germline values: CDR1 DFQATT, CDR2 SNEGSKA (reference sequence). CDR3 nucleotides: TGCAGTGCTTTAGGGGGAGTGGACGAGCAGTACTTC. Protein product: CSALGGVDEQYF.

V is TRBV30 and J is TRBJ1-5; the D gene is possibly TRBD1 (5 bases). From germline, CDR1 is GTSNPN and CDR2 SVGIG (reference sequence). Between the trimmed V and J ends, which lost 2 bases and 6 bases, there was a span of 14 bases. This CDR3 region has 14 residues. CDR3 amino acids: CAWSLLTGGQPQHF. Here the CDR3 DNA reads TGTGCCTGGAGTCTTTTGACGGGGGGTCAGCCCCAGCATTTT.

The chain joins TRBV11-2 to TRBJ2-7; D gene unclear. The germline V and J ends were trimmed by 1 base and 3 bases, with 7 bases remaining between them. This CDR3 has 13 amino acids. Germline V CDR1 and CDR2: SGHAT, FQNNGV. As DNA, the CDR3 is TGTGCCAGCAGCTTAGGACCTGGCTACGAGCAGTACTTC. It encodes CASSLGPGYEQYF.

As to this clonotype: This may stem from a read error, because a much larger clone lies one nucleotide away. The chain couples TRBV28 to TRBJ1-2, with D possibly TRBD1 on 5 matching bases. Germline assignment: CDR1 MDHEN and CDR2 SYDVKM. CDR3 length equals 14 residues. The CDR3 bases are TGTTCCAGCAGTAACCCGGGGCAGAACTATGGCTACACCTTC. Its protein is CSSSNPGQNYGYTF.

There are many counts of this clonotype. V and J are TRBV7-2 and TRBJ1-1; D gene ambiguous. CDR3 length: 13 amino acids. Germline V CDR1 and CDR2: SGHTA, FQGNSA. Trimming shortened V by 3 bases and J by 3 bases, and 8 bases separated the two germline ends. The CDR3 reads CASSFMWDTEAFF. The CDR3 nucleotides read TGTGCCAGCAGCTTTATGTGGGACACTGAAGCTTTCTTT.

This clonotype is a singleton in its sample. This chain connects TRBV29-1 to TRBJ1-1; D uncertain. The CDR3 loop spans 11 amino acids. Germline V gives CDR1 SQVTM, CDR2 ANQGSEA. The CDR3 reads CCSTTWSEAFF. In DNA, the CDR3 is TGCTGCTCCACCACATGGTCTGAAGCTTTCTTT.

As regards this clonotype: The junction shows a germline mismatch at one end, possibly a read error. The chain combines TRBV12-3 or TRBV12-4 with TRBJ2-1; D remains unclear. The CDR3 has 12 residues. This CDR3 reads CASSLGGYEHFF. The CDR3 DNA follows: TGTGCCAGCAGTTTAGGAGGCTATGAGCATTTCTTC.